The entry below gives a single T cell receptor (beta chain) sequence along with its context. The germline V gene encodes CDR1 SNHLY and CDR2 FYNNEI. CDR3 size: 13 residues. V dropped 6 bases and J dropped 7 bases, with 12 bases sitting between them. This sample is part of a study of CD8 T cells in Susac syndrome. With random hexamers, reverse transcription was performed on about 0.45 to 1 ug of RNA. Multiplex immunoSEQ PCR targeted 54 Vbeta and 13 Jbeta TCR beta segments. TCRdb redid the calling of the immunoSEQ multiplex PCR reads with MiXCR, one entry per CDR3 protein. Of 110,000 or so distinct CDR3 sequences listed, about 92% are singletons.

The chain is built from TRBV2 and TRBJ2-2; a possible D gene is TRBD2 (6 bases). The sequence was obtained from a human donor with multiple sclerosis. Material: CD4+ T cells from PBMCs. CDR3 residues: CASRVLALGELFF. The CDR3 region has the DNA TGTGCCAGCAGAGTACTAGCTCTCGGGGAGCTGTTTTTT.